These 17 T cell receptor beta chains came from one sample sequenced in a study of blood T cells in healthy people across ages. Combining a sample-barcoded 5' primer with a J-beta primer mix, a second PCR ran for roughly 7 to 12 cycles. TCRdb re-called the 5' RACE reads through MiXCR, storing one row per CDR3 protein. The data hold about 690,000 distinct CDR3 sequences, with approximately 40% observed a single time. The sequencing input was blood. All receptors come from an elderly man in good health.

This chain joins TRBV20-1 and TRBJ1-6; TRBD1 matches 10 bases. The ends lost 8 bases at V and 8 bases at J; junction bases unmatched: 6. The CDR3 consists of 13 residues. Germline CDR1 DFQATT, CDR2 SNEGSKA (reference sequence). In nucleotides, the CDR3 is TGCAGTACCCGGGACAGGGGTGATTCACCCCTCCACTTT. Translating gives CSTRDRGDSPLHF.

CDR3 sequence reads: CSARPRQGITYEQYF. CDR3 nucleotide sequence: TGCAGTGCTAGACCCCGACAGGGAATCACCTACGAGCAGTACTTC. V gene TRBV20-1 combines with J gene TRBJ2-4; TRBD1 matches at 7 bases. The J call may be wrong; the DNA end is better matched by TRBJ2-7. Per the germline V gene, CDR1 is DFQATT and CDR2 is SNEGSKA (reference sequence). CDR3 length equals 15 residues.

The chain couples TRBV20-1 to TRBJ1-6; TRBD1 agrees at 9 bases. J lost 6 bases, V lost 2 bases, and 5 bases had no gene match. The CDR3 length is 15 residues. The germline V gene has CDR1 DFQATT and CDR2 SNEGSKA (reference sequence). The CDR3 nucleotides are TGCAGTGCTAGATCCTGGACAGGGGCTAATTCACCCCTCCACTTT. It is translated as CSARSWTGANSPLHF.

The rearrangement uses TRBV6-2 or TRBV6-3 and TRBJ1-2; D not resolved. CDR1 MNHEY and CDR2 SVGEGT come from the germline V gene. The V and J ends lost 5 bases and 9 bases respectively, with 10 bases between them. This CDR3 contains 11 residues. DNA of the CDR3: TGTGCCAGCAGTGGTCTTAGGCGCTACACCTTC. Protein product: CASSGLRRYTF.

This clonotype showed up just a few times. The chain uses TRBV6-2 or TRBV6-3 and TRBJ2-1; a weak D match, TRBD2 (6 bases). V was clipped by 6 bases and J by 2 bases, with 11 bases between them. Looked up from germline, CDR1 is MNHEY and CDR2 is SVGEGT. This CDR3 region has 14 residues. The CDR3 DNA reads as TGTGCCAGCAGGCCCGGACTACCCTACAATGAGCAGTTCTTC. This translates into CASRPGLPYNEQFF.

In this sample, this clonotype turned up once. The chain uses TRBV20-1 and TRBJ2-3, with D tentatively TRBD2 (6 bases). Germline V gene lookup returns CDR1 DFQATT and CDR2 SNEGSKA (reference sequence). Trimming shortened V by 4 bases and J by 4 bases, and 12 bases separated the two germline ends. CDR3 length: 13 residues. CDR3 DNA sequence: TGCAGTGCTAACTCCGGGACTTCAGATACGCAGTATTTT. This sequence encodes CSANSGTSDTQYF.

The chain carries TRBV6-2 or TRBV6-3 and TRBJ2-4; D unresolved. Trimming left V 8 bases short and J 13 bases short, with 15 bases between. Germline V gives CDR1 MNHEY, CDR2 SVGEGT. CDR3 size: 11 residues. CDR3 in amino acids: CASRVLQEQYF. Here the CDR3 DNA reads TGTGCCAGCCGCGTTCTGCAAGAGCAGTACTTC.

This rearrangement joins TRBV6-2 or TRBV6-3 to TRBJ2-1; perhaps TRBD2 as D (6 bases). TRBJ2-7 explains the end of the DNA better; the J call may be wrong. The CDR3 totals 17 residues. Germline CDR1 reads MNHEY; CDR2 reads SVGEGT. CDR3 coding DNA: TGTGCCAGCAGTTACTCGACTCCGGGAGTCTCCTACAATGAGCAGTACTTC. It codes for CASSYSTPGVSYNEQYF.

The chain combines TRBV6-6 with TRBJ2-7, with TRBD1 matching over 8 bases. The CDR3 has 13 amino acids. In germline, CDR1 is MNHNY, CDR2 SVGAGI (reference sequence). In nucleotides, the CDR3 is TGTGCTATCGCCGGGACAGGATTGGGGGAGCAGTACTTC. It is translated as CAIAGTGLGEQYF.

A single count supports this clonotype. V is TRBV7-8 and J is TRBJ2-1, with TRBD1 matching 10 bases. The CDR3 is 19 amino acids. V gave up 5 bases and J gave up 0 bases; unmatched junction bases: 13. Germline CDR1 reads SGHVS; CDR2 reads FQNEAQ. The CDR3 region is CASSAPGTGAPSSYNEQFF. DNA for the CDR3: TGTGCCAGCAGCGCCCCCGGGACAGGGGCGCCCTCCTCCTACAATGAGCAGTTCTTC.

This sequence joins TRBV2 and TRBJ2-7; D ambiguous. Germline V gene sequence: CDR1 SNHLY, CDR2 FYNNEI. V gave up 5 bases and J gave up 0 bases, with 14 bases separating them. The CDR3 runs to 15 residues. CDR3 nucleotide sequence: TGTGCCAGCAGTTCTTCATCCGGGCCCTCCTACGAGCAGTACTTC. Amino acids: CASSSSSGPSYEQYF.

The chain has TRBV2 and TRBJ1-2; D is unresolved. Deletions cut 7 bases from V and 0 bases from J, with 9 bases between. CDR1 and CDR2 (germline): SNHLY, FYNNEI. The CDR3 runs 13 residues. The CDR3 reads CASTPHTNYGYTF. The CDR3 nucleotides are TGTGCCAGCACCCCTCACACTAACTATGGCTACACCTTC.

This clonotype came up many times. The chain couples TRBV7-9 to TRBJ2-1; tentative D call: TRBD2 (5 bases). CDR1 is SEHNR, CDR2 FQNEAQ, per germline (reference sequence). Trimming left V 5 bases short and J 4 bases short, with 9 bases between. The CDR3 loop spans 13 amino acids. CDR3 protein: CASSGLGYNEQFF. CDR3 nucleotide sequence: TGTGCCAGCAGCGGACTGGGGTACAATGAGCAGTTCTTC. The whole variable domain, filled in from reference TRBV7-9 and TRBJ2-1, reads DTGVSQNPRHKITKRGQNVTFRCDPISEHNRLYWYRQTLGQGPEFLTYFQNEAQLEKSRLLSDRFSAERPKGSFSTLEIQRTEQGDSAMYLCASSGLGYNEQFFGPGTRLTVL.

This clonotype was seen a handful of times. The V and J genes are TRBV27 and TRBJ2-7; possibly TRBD2 for D (6 bases). The V end lost 0 bases, the J end lost 12 bases, and 15 bases lay between the germline ends. The germline gives CDR1 MNHEY, CDR2 SMNVEV (reference sequence). The CDR3 has 13 residues. CDR3 residues: CASSLSPRTTLYF. The CDR3 coding sequence is TGTGCCAGCAGTTTATCGCCCCGGACTACTCTGTACTTC.

V and J are TRBV21-1 and TRBJ2-7; the DNA was not used to check the table's D call, TRBD1. TRBV21-1 is a pseudogene. This CDR3 region has 17 residues. The CDR3 sequence: CASSKADLIDRVCEQYF. The CDR3 coding sequence is TGTGCCAGCAGCAAAGCTGACTTAATAGACAGGGTGTGCGAGCAGTACTTC.

V and J are TRBV2 and TRBJ2-6, with D maybe TRBD1 (6 bases). The CDR3 covers 16 residues. Trimming stripped 6 bases from V and 0 bases from J, with 12 bases between. Per the germline V gene, CDR1 is SNHLY and CDR2 is FYNNEI. In DNA, the CDR3 is TGTGCCAGCAGACCGGGACACAACTCTGGGGCCAACGTCCTGACTTTC. This encodes CASRPGHNSGANVLTF. The variable domain in full, with the rest retrieved from reference TRBV2 and TRBJ2-6, is EPEVTQTPSHQVTQMGQEVILRCVPISNHLYFYWYRQILGQKVEFLVSFYNNEISEKSEIFDDQFSVERPDGSNFTLKIRSTKLEDSAMYFCASRPGHNSGANVLTFGAGSRLTVL.

The rearrangement joins TRBV7-2 to TRBJ2-7; D unresolved. The CDR3 loop spans 14 amino acids. The V gene's germline CDR1 is SGHTA and CDR2 FQGNSA. V was cut by 1 base and J by 3 bases, with 10 bases left in between. The DNA of the CDR3 is TGTGCCAGCAGCTTAGGGGAATGGGGCTACGAGCAGTACTTC. Translating gives CASSLGEWGYEQYF.